A single sample gave rise to the 27 T cell receptor beta chains below, sequenced in a study of blood T cell repertoires in COVID-19. Some clones are missing from TCRdb's copy, which holds only in-frame ones; the method was immunoSEQ multiplex PCR. Among approximately 110,000 clones listed, more than 85% were seen once. Sequenced sample: peripheral blood. Every receptor here comes from a man aged 45-65 years with COVID-19, enrolled during active disease.

This chain joins TRBV30 and TRBJ2-3; perhaps TRBD2 as D (5 bases). Germline lookup yields CDR1 GTSNPN and CDR2 SVGIG (reference sequence). V shed 5 bases and J shed 4 bases, with 10 bases lying between them. The CDR3 runs to 12 residues. The CDR3 bases are TGTGCCTGGGAAGGAGGTGCAGATACGCAGTATTTT. Its protein product is CAWEGGADTQYF.

The chain recombines TRBV16 with TRBJ2-3; 13 nucleotides agree with TRBD2. Germline V CDR1 and CDR2: KGHSY, FQNENV. The V and J ends lost 1 base and 5 bases, in that order; junction bases with no gene match: 15. The CDR3 runs to 20 residues. The CDR3 coding sequence is TGTGCCAGCAGCCAATTCGAACTAGCGGGAGGGCCTCTTAATGAAGATACGCAGTATTTT. Encoded protein: CASSQFELAGGPLNEDTQYF.

The chain combines TRBV9 with TRBJ2-1; 8 positions agree with TRBD1. Germline trimming cut 0 bases from V and 3 bases from J; bases unmatched to any gene: 2. The CDR3 is 15 amino acids. Per the germline V gene, CDR1 is SGDLS and CDR2 is YYNGEE. Here the CDR3 reads CASSVAGQDYNEQFF. The CDR3 region has the DNA TGTGCCAGCAGCGTAGCGGGACAGGACTACAATGAGCAGTTCTTC.

The chain has TRBV14 and TRBJ1-2; perhaps TRBD1 as D (5 bases). V gave up 6 bases and J gave up 3 bases, with 14 bases separating them. Germline V lookup: CDR1 SGHDN, CDR2 FVKESK. The CDR3 is 14 amino acids. The CDR3 region is CASSKNQGYYGYTF. The CDR3 DNA follows: TGTGCCAGCAGTAAAAACCAGGGTTACTATGGCTACACCTTC.

J is TRBJ1-2 and V is TRBV3-1 (or the pseudogene TRBV3-2), with 9 bases fitting TRBD1. The germline gives CDR1 LGHDT, CDR2 YNNKEL (reference sequence). Unmatched junction bases numbered 2, after V lost 3 bases and J lost 0 bases. The CDR3 extends over 15 amino acids. Written as DNA, the CDR3 is TGTGCCAGCAGCCATGGGACAGGGTCTAACTATGGCTACACCTTC. Its translation: CASSHGTGSNYGYTF.

The CDR3 DNA is TGTGCCAGCAGTCCCGGGGGGCGGGAGGGTAGGACCGGGGAGCTGTTTTTT. This gives the protein CASSPGGREGRTGELFF. J is TRBJ2-2 and V is TRBV27; TRBD2 matches 9 bases. The CDR3 runs 17 residues. Germline assignment: CDR1 MNHEY and CDR2 SMNVEV (reference sequence). The trim removed 5 bases at V and 5 bases at J, leaving 12 bases unmatched.

This chain connects TRBV6-5 to TRBJ1-6; D is unclear. With 7 bases removed from V and 6 bases from J, the gap between germline ends came to 13 bases. This CDR3 comprises 14 residues. Germline assignment: CDR1 MNHEY and CDR2 SVGAGI. CDR3: CASTREGPNSPLHF. The CDR3 DNA reads as TGTGCCAGCACCCGGGAAGGGCCTAATTCACCCCTCCACTTT.

The chain combines TRBV11-2 with TRBJ2-3, with D unclear. V was cut by 5 bases and J by 0 bases, with 15 bases left in between. The germline gives CDR1 SGHAT, CDR2 FQNNGV. CDR3 size: 16 residues. The CDR3 coding sequence is TGTGCCAGCAGCCCCCCCGGGTCCCAAAGCACAGATACGCAGTATTTT. Translating gives CASSPPGSQSTDTQYF.

The rearrangement uses TRBV6-2 or TRBV6-3 and TRBJ2-3; TRBD2 might be the D (6 bases). With 4 bases removed from V and 3 bases from J, the gap between germline ends came to 14 bases. The CDR3 is 15 amino acids. Germline loops: CDR1 MNHEY, CDR2 SVGEGT. The DNA of the CDR3 is TGTGCCAGCAGTTCGTTAGCGGTTATAACAGATACGCAGTATTTT. Protein sequence: CASSSLAVITDTQYF.

CDR3 region: CASSLDGGYGYTF. CDR3 sequence (DNA): TGTGCCAGCTCCCTCGACGGGGGATATGGCTACACCTTC. This chain connects TRBV25-1 to TRBJ1-2; D is perhaps TRBD1 (5 bases). The V end was cut by 8 bases, the J end by 5 bases, with 15 bases between. Germline V gives CDR1 MGHDK, CDR2 SYGVNS. The CDR3 runs 13 residues.

This chain connects TRBV19 to TRBJ1-5, with TRBD1 matching 7 bases. CDR3 length equals 15 residues. The germline V gene encodes CDR1 LNHDA and CDR2 SQIVND (reference sequence). V was clipped by 0 bases and J by 4 bases; unmatched bases: 3. This CDR3 reads CASSIDGTVNQPQHF. The CDR3 DNA is TGTGCCAGTAGTATAGACGGGACAGTTAATCAGCCCCAGCATTTT.

The chain recombines TRBV6-5 with TRBJ2-7; 8 positions agree with TRBD1. J lost 4 bases, V lost 4 bases, and 6 bases had no gene match. Per germline, CDR1 MNHEY and CDR2 SVGAGI. The CDR3 totals 14 residues. CDR3 sequence reads: CASSSGQGIYEQYF. The CDR3 nucleotides read TGTGCCAGCAGTTCCGGACAGGGTATATACGAGCAGTACTTC.

The V call is TRBV6-6, the J call TRBJ2-7, with D possibly being TRBD1 (6 bases). With 6 bases removed from V and 0 bases from J, the gap between germline ends came to 12 bases. CDR1 and CDR2 from the germline V gene are MNHNY and SVGAGI (reference sequence). The CDR3 has 14 amino acids. For the CDR3, the DNA is TGTGCCAGCAGCGTTGGGGGCGGCTCCTACGAGCAGTACGTC. It is translated as CASSVGGGSYEQYV.

The chain joins TRBV28 to TRBJ2-1; the match to TRBD1 covers 8 bases. With V trimmed by 7 bases and J by 6 bases, 5 bases remained unmatched. Germline V CDR1 and CDR2: MDHEN, SYDVKM. The CDR3 spans 13 residues. DNA for the CDR3: TGTGCCAGCACCACAGGGGGAGTCAATGAGCAGTTCTTC. Protein sequence: CASTTGGVNEQFF.

This chain uses TRBV7-2 with TRBJ2-7; 8 bases align to TRBD1. V trimming: 4 bases; J trimming: 1 base; junction bases outside the gene matches: 6. The germline CDR1 and CDR2 sequences are SGHTA and FQGNSA. The CDR3 spans 15 residues. CDR3 sequence: CASSSRTGYSYEQYF. The CDR3 DNA reads TGTGCCAGCAGCTCTCGGACAGGGTATTCCTACGAGCAGTACTTC.

The chain links TRBV28 to TRBJ2-6, with TRBD1 matching 10 bases. Germline assignment: CDR1 MDHEN and CDR2 SYDVKM. The trim removed 4 bases at V and 6 bases at J, leaving 15 bases unmatched. The CDR3 sequence is 19 residues long. The CDR3 is CASSSAGTGVHSLANVLTF. Written as DNA, the CDR3 is TGTGCCAGCAGTTCGGCCGGGACAGGGGTTCATTCCTTGGCCAACGTCCTGACTTTC.

V usage is TRBV6-2 or TRBV6-3 and J usage is TRBJ1-2; a weak D match, TRBD1 (6 bases). The germline gives CDR1 MNHEY, CDR2 SVGEGT. The CDR3 has 12 residues. V was cut by 2 bases and J by 5 bases, with 6 bases left in between. The CDR3 nucleotides are TGTGCCAGCAGTTACGGACAGTATGGCTACACCTTC. Translating gives CASSYGQYGYTF.

Notes on this clone: Other DNA sequences of this sample code for an identical CDR3. The rearrangement joins TRBV10-3 to TRBJ2-3, with 9 bases that match TRBD2. Trimming removed 6 bases from V and 1 base from J; junction bases left unmatched: 2. This CDR3 comprises 14 residues. Germline V lookup: CDR1 ENHRY, CDR2 SYGVKD. This CDR3 reads CAIRAGGGTDTQYF. Here the CDR3 DNA reads TGTGCCATCAGGGCGGGAGGGGGCACAGATACGCAGTATTTT.

The CDR3 loop is CASSLLTDRANEQFF. The DNA for the CDR3 is TGTGCCAGCAGCTTACTAACGGACAGGGCCAATGAGCAGTTCTTC. This rearrangement joins TRBV5-6 to TRBJ2-1; 8 bases are shared with TRBD1. Trimming took 2 bases from V and 6 from J; bases not matched to a gene: 7. The germline gives CDR1 SGHDT, CDR2 YYEEEE. The CDR3 consists of 15 residues.

V and J are TRBV29-1 and TRBJ2-1, with 8 bases identical to TRBD2. This CDR3 spans 13 amino acids. CDR1 and CDR2 from the germline V gene are SQVTM and ANQGSEA. The J segment lost 5 bases and the V segment lost 8 bases, leaving 8 bases of the junction unmatched. The CDR3 spells CSMNSGTNNEQFF. The CDR3 DNA sequence: TGCAGCATGAATAGCGGGACTAACAATGAGCAGTTCTTC.

V is TRBV19 and J is TRBJ2-2, with D possibly being TRBD1 (6 bases). Trimming stripped 7 bases from V and 2 bases from J, with 14 bases between. The CDR3 is made up of 15 amino acids. Germline-derived CDR1 and CDR2 are LNHDA and SQIVND (reference sequence). The CDR3 protein is CASTDRGGNTGELFF. CDR3 DNA sequence: TGTGCCAGTACCGACCGAGGGGGTAACACCGGGGAGCTGTTTTTT.

The chain has TRBV9 and TRBJ2-2; possibly TRBD1 for D (6 bases). Germline lookup yields CDR1 SGDLS and CDR2 YYNGEE. CDR3 size: 15 residues. Trimming left V 1 base short and J 4 bases short, with 11 bases between. The CDR3, as DNA: TGTGCCAGCAGCGTATGGGACACTCCCACCGGGGAGCTGTTTTTT. This translates into CASSVWDTPTGELFF.

V is TRBV7-6 and J is TRBJ1-5, with 10 positions matching TRBD1. J was trimmed by 0 bases and V by 5 bases; bases with no gene match: 4. From germline, CDR1 is SGHVS and CDR2 FNYEAQ. The CDR3 sequence is 16 residues long. CDR3 in DNA: TGTGCCAGCAGCCCCGGACAGGGGGGTAGCAATCAGCCCCAGCATTTT. This sequence encodes CASSPGQGGSNQPQHF.

This chain joins TRBV6-5 and TRBJ1-6; TRBD1 is a possible D gene (5 bases). This CDR3 contains 13 residues. V gave up 8 bases and J gave up 3 bases, with 8 bases separating them. Germline lookup yields CDR1 MNHEY and CDR2 SVGAGI. The CDR3 sequence is CASLTGYNSPLHF. CDR3 nucleotides: TGTGCCAGCCTTACAGGCTATAATTCACCCCTCCACTTT.

V and J are TRBV6-6 and TRBJ1-2, with a tentative D call TRBD1 (5 bases). The CDR3 is 16 residues long. With 4 bases removed from V and 7 bases from J, the gap between germline ends came to 22 bases. Per the germline V gene, CDR1 is MNHNY and CDR2 is SVGAGI (reference sequence). The CDR3 DNA is TGTGCCAGCAGTTTACTCCGATGGGGGGAGAGGGGTGGCTACACCTTC. It codes for CASSLLRWGERGGYTF.

This clone has just one count. This chain links TRBV10-2 with TRBJ2-7, with TRBD2 matching over 8 bases. Gene TRBJ2-1 matches the end of the DNA better, so the J call may be wrong. CDR1 is WSHSY and CDR2 is SAAADI in the germline V gene. CDR3 size: 15 residues. The CDR3 region is CASSQQAGVGNEQFF. Written as DNA, the CDR3 is TGCGCCAGCAGTCAACAAGCGGGAGTGGGAAATGAGCAGTTCTTC.

About this clone itself: Other DNA sequences in this specimen translate into the identical CDR3. CDR3 DNA: TGTGCCAGCAGAGACTACGCCCCAACTAGCGGGAGTCGGGGTGAGCAGTTCTTC. It yields the protein CASRDYAPTSGSRGEQFF. V and J are TRBV3-1 (or the pseudogene TRBV3-2) and TRBJ2-1, with 11 bases aligning to TRBD2. Per germline, CDR1 LGHDT and CDR2 YNNKEL (reference sequence). The CDR3 covers 18 residues. V was clipped by 6 bases and J by 9 bases; unmatched bases: 19.